Given below is one T cell receptor (beta chain) in context. V lost 6 bases to trimming and J lost 7 bases, with 17 bases between them. From germline, CDR1 is SGHAT and CDR2 FQNNGV. The CDR3 is made up of 14 amino acids. Seattle participants joined during active infection and were tracked over time. These data belong to a study of blood T cell repertoires in COVID-19. Study information: Spain, Italy and the United States supplied samples that represented acute and convalescent COVID-19.

Methods used by the authors: Researchers report that nucleated cell counts were estimated from reference gene primer amplification. TCRdb's table, derived via immunoSEQ multiplex PCR, lists solely in-frame clones and lacks some. The V and J calls and the clone size are those of that table, but D and trimming were determined from the DNA. Of 120,000 or so clones listed, around 87% are singletons. This receptor was identified in an older woman with COVID-19, enrolled during active disease. The rearrangement uses TRBV11-2 and TRBJ2-3; possible D gene TRBD2, 5 bases. The sample taken for sequencing was peripheral blood. CDR3 coding DNA: TGTGCCAGCAGGGAAGTAGGTTCTAGCAATACGCAGTATTTT. Amino acids: CASREVGSSNTQYF.